This TCR beta chain comes out of a study of blood T cell repertoires in COVID-19. Method: immunoSEQ multiplex PCR; TCRdb's copy keeps in-frame clones and lacks some. The sample records fewer than 300,000 clones, under 95% being singletons. The material sequenced was PBMCs or T cells enriched from blood (not recorded which). The clonotype comes from a woman aged 40 to 55 with acute COVID-19.

The CDR3 coding sequence is TGTGCCAGCAGTTTGGTCAGGGGCCTGTATAGCAATCAGCCCCAGCATTTT. It is translated as CASSLVRGLYSNQPQHF. The chain recombines TRBV27 with TRBJ1-5; possible D gene TRBD1, 6 bases. V was clipped by 3 bases and J by 0 bases, with 15 bases between them. CDR1 and CDR2 (germline): MNHEY, SMNVEV (reference sequence). The CDR3 extends over 17 amino acids.